The 5 T cell receptor beta chains below all came from one sample that was sequenced in a study of blood T cell repertoires in COVID-19. Profiled with immunoSEQ multiplex PCR; TCRdb holds only in-frame clones, not every one. The sample yields around 200,000 clones, 70% to 80% seen once. Sequencing was done on a sample of peripheral blood. The source of these receptors is a woman in her forties with COVID-19, enrolled during active disease.

This clone has only a few counts. The chain uses TRBV18 and TRBJ2-7, with D possibly TRBD1 on 5 matching bases. The ends were cut back, 2 bases at V and 2 bases at J, with 13 bases in the middle. CDR1 KGHSH and CDR2 LQKENI come from the germline V gene. CDR3 length equals 15 residues. The CDR3 region is CASSPLGASAYEQYF. The CDR3 coding sequence is TGTGCCAGCTCACCATTAGGGGCTAGTGCCTACGAGCAGTACTTC. The complete variable domain, with remaining parts taken from reference TRBV18 and TRBJ2-7, reads NAGVMQNPRHLVRRRGQEARLRCSPMKGHSHVYWYRQLPEEGLKFMVYLQKENIIDESGMPKERFSAEFPKEGPSILRIQQVVRGDSAAYFCASSPLGASAYEQYFGPGTRLTVT.

This clone was seen only once. This chain connects TRBV4-2 to TRBJ2-7, with 10 nucleotides matching TRBD2. Trimming cost V 1 base and J 0 bases; bases outside gene matches: 9. Germline assignment: CDR1 LGHNA and CDR2 YNFKEQ. This CDR3 comprises 18 residues. CDR3 sequence reads: CASSQAHLAGDASYEQYF. In DNA, the CDR3 is TGTGCCAGCAGCCAAGCACACCTAGCGGGGGACGCCTCCTACGAGCAGTACTTC.

This rearrangement joins TRBV7-2 to TRBJ2-1; unclear D gene. The CDR3 consists of 13 residues. The V and J ends lost 4 bases and 9 bases respectively, with 13 bases between them. Germline lookup yields CDR1 SGHTA and CDR2 FQGNSA. This chain's CDR3 is CASSSGELLEQFF. The CDR3 DNA follows: TGTGCCAGCAGCTCCGGTGAGTTGCTTGAGCAGTTCTTC.

The genes are TRBV19 and TRBJ2-3, with 8 bases matching TRBD1. V lost 6 bases and J lost 2; bases outside the gene matches: 4. Germline loops: CDR1 LNHDA, CDR2 SQIVND (reference sequence). CDR3 length: 14 amino acids. The CDR3, as DNA: TGTGCCAGTAGAGGACAGGGATACACAGATACGCAGTATTTT. This translates into CASRGQGYTDTQYF.

The chain joins TRBV12-5 to TRBJ2-1, with D perhaps TRBD2 (5 bases). The germline V gene encodes CDR1 LGHNT and CDR2 FRNRAP. Trimming took off 2 bases at V and 11 bases at J, with 7 bases between the two ends. The CDR3 spans 11 residues. The DNA for the CDR3 is TGTGCTAGTGGTTTGCTCGGGAAGCAGTTCTTC. Encoded protein: CASGLLGKQFF. Full variable domain (missing parts from reference TRBV12-5 and TRBJ2-1): DARVTQTPRHKVTEMGQEVTMRCQPILGHNTVFWYRQTMMQGLELLAYFRNRAPLDDSGMPKDRFSAEMPDATLATLKIQPSEPRDSAVYFCASGLLGKQFFGPGTRLTVL.